The 3 T cell receptor beta chains in this list originate from one sample, sequenced in a study of blood T cell repertoires in COVID-19. The repertoire was sequenced with immunoSEQ multiplex PCR; TCRdb's copy has only in-frame clones and lacks some. The sample lists more than 150,000 clones, 81% occurring once. Sequenced sample: peripheral blood. Receptors originate from a woman of 80 years or more with COVID-19, enrolled during active disease.

The chain joins TRBV27 to TRBJ2-3; D call uncertain. The germline V and J ends were trimmed by 5 bases and 3 bases, with 9 bases remaining between them. This CDR3 spans 13 amino acids. Germline V gene data show CDR1 as MNHEY and CDR2 as SMNVEV (reference sequence). The DNA of the CDR3 is TGTGCCAGCAGTCTTGTAGAAACAGATACGCAGTATTTT. Translated: CASSLVETDTQYF.

The chain links TRBV2 to TRBJ2-5; 11 positions agree with TRBD2. Germline CDR1 and CDR2: SNHLY and FYNNEI. The CDR3 covers 15 residues. V lost 2 bases, J lost 5 bases, and 4 bases stayed unmatched. CDR3 DNA sequence: TGTGCCAGCAGTGAACCTAGCGGGGGGTCGGAGACCCAGTACTTC. Its protein is CASSEPSGGSETQYF. Full variable domain (remainder filled in from reference TRBV2 and TRBJ2-5): EPEVTQTPSHQVTQMGQEVILRCVPISNHLYFYWYRQILGQKVEFLVSFYNNEISEKSEIFDDQFSVERPDGSNFTLKIRSTKLEDSAMYFCASSEPSGGSETQYFGPGTRLLVL.

Turning to this clone: The same CDR3 can be traced to other DNA sequences in this sample. This chain uses TRBV18 with TRBJ1-1; possibly TRBD1 for D (5 bases). V dropped 3 bases and J dropped 2 bases, with 7 bases sitting between them. The CDR3 is 13 amino acids. The V gene's germline CDR1 is KGHSH and CDR2 LQKENI. CDR3 region: CASSPRANTEAFF. CDR3 nucleotide sequence: TGTGCCAGCTCACCCAGGGCAAACACTGAAGCTTTCTTT.